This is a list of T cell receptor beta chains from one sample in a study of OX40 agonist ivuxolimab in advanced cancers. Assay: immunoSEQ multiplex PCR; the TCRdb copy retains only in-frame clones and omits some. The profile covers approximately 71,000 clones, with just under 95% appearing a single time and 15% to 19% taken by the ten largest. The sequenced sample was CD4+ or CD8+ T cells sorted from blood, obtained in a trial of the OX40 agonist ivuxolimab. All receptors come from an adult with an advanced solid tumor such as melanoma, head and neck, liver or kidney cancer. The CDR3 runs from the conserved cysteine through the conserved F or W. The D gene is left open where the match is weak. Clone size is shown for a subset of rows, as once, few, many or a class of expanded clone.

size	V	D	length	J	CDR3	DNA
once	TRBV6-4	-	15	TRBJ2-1	CASSDFSDRNNEQFF	TGTGCCAGCAGTGATTTCAGCGACAGGAACAATGAGCAGTTCTTC
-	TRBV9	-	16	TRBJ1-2	CASTSFPDQTHYGYTF	TGTGCCAGCACTTCGTTCCCGGACCAAACCCACTATGGCTACACCTTC
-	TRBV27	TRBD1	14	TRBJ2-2	CASSSTGDPGELFF	TGTGCCAGCAGTTCCACAGGGGATCCCGGGGAGCTGTTTTTT
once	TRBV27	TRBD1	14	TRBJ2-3	CASSGQGSWDTQYF	TGTGCCAGCAGCGGACAGGGGAGCTGGGATACGCAGTATTTT
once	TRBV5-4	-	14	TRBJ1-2	CASSLVGVGYGYTF	TGTGCCAGCAGCTTGGTAGGGGTAGGGTATGGCTACACCTTC
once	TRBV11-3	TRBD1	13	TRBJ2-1	CASSFGTADEQFF	TGTGCCAGCAGCTTCGGGACAGCAGATGAGCAGTTCTTC
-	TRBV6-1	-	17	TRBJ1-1	CASSEVNLAPMNTEAFF	TGTGCCAGCAGTGAAGTTAACTTGGCACCCATGAACACTGAAGCTTTCTTT
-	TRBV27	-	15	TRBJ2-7	CASSLRQAPNYEQYF	TGTGCCAGCAGTTTACGACAGGCGCCCAACTACGAGCAGTACTTC
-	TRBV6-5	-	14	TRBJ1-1	CASSYSRVNTEAFF	TGTGCCAGCAGTTACTCCCGGGTGAACACTGAAGCTTTCTTT
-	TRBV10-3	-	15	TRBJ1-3	CAISPGHNSGNTIYF	TGTGCCATCAGTCCGGGACACAACTCTGGAAACACCATATATTTT
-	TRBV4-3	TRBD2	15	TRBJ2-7	CASSTGLAGSYEQYF	TGCGCCAGCAGCACGGGACTAGCGGGCTCCTACGAGCAGTACTTC
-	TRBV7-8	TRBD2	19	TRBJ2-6	CASSLGASGLFSGANVLTF	TGTGCCAGCAGCTTAGGGGCTAGCGGATTATTCTCTGGGGCCAACGTCCTGACTTTC
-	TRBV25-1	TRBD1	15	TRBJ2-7	CASTGEQGALREQYF	TGTGCCAGCACCGGGGAGCAGGGGGCCTTAAGGGAGCAGTACTTC
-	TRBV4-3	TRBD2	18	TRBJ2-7	CASSRSSDGREGTYEQYF	TGCGCCAGCAGCCGGTCCTCCGATGGGCGGGAGGGAACCTACGAGCAGTACTTC
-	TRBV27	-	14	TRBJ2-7	CASSLGPFNYEQYF	TGTGCCAGCAGTTTGGGTCCGTTCAACTACGAGCAGTACTTC
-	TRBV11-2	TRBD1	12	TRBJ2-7	CASSWTGSEQYF	TGTGCCAGCAGCTGGACAGGGAGCGAGCAGTACTTC
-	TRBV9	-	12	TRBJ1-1	CASSDDLTEAFF	TGTGCCAGCAGCGATGACCTAACTGAAGCTTTCTTT
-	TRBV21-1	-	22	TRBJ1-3	CASSKGKVPADTPKDSGNTIYF	TGTGCCAGCAGCAAGGGAAAGGTGCCCGCCGACACTCCAAAAGACTCTGGAAACACCATATATTTT
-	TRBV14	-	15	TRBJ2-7	CASSPPGFHPYEQYF	TGTGCCAGCAGCCCCCCCGGCTTTCATCCCTACGAGCAGTACTTC
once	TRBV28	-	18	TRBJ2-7	CASTGTGQGTLLASEQYF	TGTGCCAGCACCGGAACAGGTCAGGGGACCCTATTGGCCTCCGAGCAGTACTTC
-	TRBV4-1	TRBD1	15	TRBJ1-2	CASSQEGQLNYGYTF	TGCGCCAGCAGCCAGGAGGGACAGCTAAACTATGGCTACACCTTC
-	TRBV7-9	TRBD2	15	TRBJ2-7	CASALTSGSPYEQYF	TGTGCCAGCGCGTTGACTAGCGGGAGCCCCTACGAGCAGTACTTC
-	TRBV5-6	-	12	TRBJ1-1	CASSSTNTEAFF	TGTGCCAGCAGCTCAACTAACACTGAAGCTTTCTTT
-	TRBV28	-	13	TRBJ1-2	CASSLGLNKGYTF	TGTGCCAGCAGTTTAGGGCTTAATAAGGGCTACACCTTC
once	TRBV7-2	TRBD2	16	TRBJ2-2	CASSSAWREAGGELFF	TGTGCCAGCAGCTCCGCGTGGCGGGAGGCGGGCGGGGAGCTGTTTTTT
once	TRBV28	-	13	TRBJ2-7	CASSRQGSYEQYF	TGTGCCAGCAGTCGGCAGGGGTCATACGAGCAGTACTTC
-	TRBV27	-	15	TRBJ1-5	CASSSGRGGWKPQHF	TGTGCCAGCAGTTCCGGACGGGGGGGATGGAAGCCCCAGCATTTT
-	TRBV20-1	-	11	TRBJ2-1	CSARRVYEQFF	TGCAGTGCTAGAAGGGTGTATGAGCAGTTCTTC
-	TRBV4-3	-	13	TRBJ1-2	CASSQATGDGYTF	TGCGCCAGCAGCCAAGCAACCGGGGATGGCTACACCTTC
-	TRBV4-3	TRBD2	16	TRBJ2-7	CASSQLTSGSSYEQYF	TGCGCCAGCAGCCAGCTGACTAGCGGTAGCTCCTACGAGCAGTACTTC
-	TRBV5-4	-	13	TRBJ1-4	CASSLEGPGELFF	TGTGCCAGCAGCTTGGAGGGCCCCGGGGAACTGTTTTTT
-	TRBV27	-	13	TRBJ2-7	CASTPGPPYEQYF	TGTGCCAGCACCCCCGGTCCCCCCTACGAGCAGTACTTC
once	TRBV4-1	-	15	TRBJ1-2	CASSPYQGGGYGYTF	TGCGCCAGCAGCCCTTATCAGGGCGGGGGCTATGGCTACACCTTC
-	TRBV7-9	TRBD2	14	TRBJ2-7	CASSAPGTIYEQYF	TGTGCCAGCAGCGCCCCCGGGACTATCTACGAGCAGTACTTC
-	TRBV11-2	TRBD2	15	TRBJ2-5	CASSLGGRAQETQYF	TGTGCCAGCAGCTTAGGCGGGAGGGCCCAAGAGACCCAGTACTTC
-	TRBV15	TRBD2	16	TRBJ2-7	CATSSLTAGDSYEQYF	TGTGCCACCAGCAGCCTGACGGCGGGGGACTCCTACGAGCAGTACTTC
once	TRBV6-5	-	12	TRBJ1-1	CASSYSNTEAFF	TGTGCCAGCAGTTACTCGAACACTGAAGCTTTCTTT
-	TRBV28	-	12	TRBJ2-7	CASSPGSYEQYF	TGTGCCAGCAGTCCAGGGTCCTACGAGCAGTACTTC
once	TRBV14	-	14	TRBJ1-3	CASSQWKSGNTIYF	TGTGCCAGCAGCCAGTGGAAATCTGGAAACACCATATATTTT
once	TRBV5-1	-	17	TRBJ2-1	CASSLGPGQGIGNEQFF	TGCGCCAGCAGCTTAGGTCCGGGGCAGGGAATTGGCAATGAGCAGTTCTTC
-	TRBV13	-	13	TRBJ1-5	CASSYEGNQPQHF	TGTGCCAGCAGCTACGAGGGGAACCAGCCCCAGCATTTT
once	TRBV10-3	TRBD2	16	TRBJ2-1	CAISEWSSGVYNEQFF	TGTGCCATCAGTGAGTGGTCTAGCGGGGTTTACAATGAGCAGTTCTTC
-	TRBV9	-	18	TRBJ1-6	CASSGGDLSSSYNSPLHF	TGTGCCAGCAGCGGGGGGGACCTGTCGAGCTCCTATAATTCACCCCTCCACTTT
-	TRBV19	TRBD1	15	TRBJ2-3	CASSMWDRATDTQYF	TGTGCCAGTAGTATGTGGGACAGAGCCACAGATACGCAGTATTTT
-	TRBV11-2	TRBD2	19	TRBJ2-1	CASSAGLTSGGRPSDEQFF	TGTGCCAGCAGCGCAGGACTGACTAGCGGGGGAAGGCCCAGTGATGAGCAGTTCTTC
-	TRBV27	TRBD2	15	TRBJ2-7	CASSLTSGSSYEQYF	TGTGCCAGCAGTCTGACTAGCGGGAGCTCCTACGAGCAGTACTTC
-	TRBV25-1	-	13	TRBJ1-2	CASSVGGAHGYTF	TGTGCCAGCAGTGTCGGAGGGGCTCATGGCTACACCTTC
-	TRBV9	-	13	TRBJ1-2	CASSVDQAYGYTF	TGTGCCAGCAGCGTGGACCAAGCCTATGGCTACACCTTC
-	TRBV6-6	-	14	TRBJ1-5	CASSYRAPNQPQHF	TGTGCCAGCAGTTACAGGGCCCCCAATCAGCCCCAGCATTTT
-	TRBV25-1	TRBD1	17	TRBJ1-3	CASSWASDRGIGNTIYF	TGTGCCAGCAGTTGGGCTTCCGACAGGGGGATCGGAAACACCATATATTTT
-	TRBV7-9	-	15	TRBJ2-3	CASSLRGGSTDTQYF	TGTGCCAGCAGCTTACGGGGAGGATCCACAGATACGCAGTATTTT
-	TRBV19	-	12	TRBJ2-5	CASSLGSETQYF	TGTGCCAGTAGTCTGGGATCGGAGACCCAGTACTTC
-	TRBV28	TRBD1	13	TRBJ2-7	CASSPGQGYEQYF	TGTGCCAGCAGTCCTGGACAGGGCTACGAGCAGTACTTC
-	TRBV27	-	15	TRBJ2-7	CASSLWPSPSYEQYF	TGTGCCAGCAGTTTATGGCCTTCACCCTCCTACGAGCAGTACTTC
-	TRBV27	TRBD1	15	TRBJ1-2	CASSSRDSSFYGYTF	TGTGCCAGCAGTTCCCGGGACAGCTCTTTCTATGGCTACACCTTC
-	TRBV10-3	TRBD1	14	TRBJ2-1	CAISEPGQGDEQFF	TGTGCCATCAGTGAGCCGGGACAGGGCGATGAGCAGTTCTTC
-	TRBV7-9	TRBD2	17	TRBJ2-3	CASSGEGPPSSTDTQYF	TGTGCCAGCAGCGGGGAGGGGCCTCCTAGTAGCACAGATACGCAGTATTTT
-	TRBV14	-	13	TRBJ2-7	CASSSWGVHEQYF	TGTGCCAGCAGCTCATGGGGAGTGCACGAGCAGTACTTC
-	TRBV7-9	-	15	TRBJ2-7	CASSFQAVNPHEQYF	TGTGCCAGCAGCTTTCAGGCGGTTAACCCTCACGAGCAGTACTTC
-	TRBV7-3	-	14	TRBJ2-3	CASSRGPPPDTQYF	TGTGCCAGCAGCCGGGGACCCCCCCCAGATACGCAGTATTTT